The entry below gives a single TCR beta chain sequence along with its context. The antigen remains unidentified. The data were produced by immunoSEQ multiplex PCR, yet TCRdb's version contains in-frame clones alone and is incomplete. This table holds over 3,000 clones, about 70% found once. Treatment was busulfan-fludarabine conditioning, a marrow graft, and cyclophosphamide on days +3 and +4. The CDR3 totals 16 residues. V dropped 0 bases and J dropped 7; count of bases not matched to a gene: 5. Germline V gene data show CDR1 as LGHNA and CDR2 as YSLEER. The source of the sample is a study of T cells after posttransplantation cyclophosphamide. Study results and limitations: Recipient CMV seropositivity and CMV reactivation strongly tracked TRB clonality. Donor-recipient repertoire similarity was low at 1-2 months, rising over year one.

This clonotype was sampled from a female patient in her forties or fifties who received an allogeneic stem cell transplant from a related donor, was CMV-positive, and had no GVHD. Some T cells may possibly be graft donor cells. The chain uses TRBV4-3 and TRBJ2-1, with 11 nucleotides matching TRBD2. Sequencing was performed on CD8+ T cells sorted from PBMCs, taken around 1,100 days after allogeneic stem cell transplant with posttransplant cyclophosphamide. CDR3 amino acids: CASSQDGLAGGNEQFF. CDR3 nucleotides: TGCGCCAGCAGCCAAGATGGGCTAGCGGGGGGTAATGAGCAGTTCTTC.